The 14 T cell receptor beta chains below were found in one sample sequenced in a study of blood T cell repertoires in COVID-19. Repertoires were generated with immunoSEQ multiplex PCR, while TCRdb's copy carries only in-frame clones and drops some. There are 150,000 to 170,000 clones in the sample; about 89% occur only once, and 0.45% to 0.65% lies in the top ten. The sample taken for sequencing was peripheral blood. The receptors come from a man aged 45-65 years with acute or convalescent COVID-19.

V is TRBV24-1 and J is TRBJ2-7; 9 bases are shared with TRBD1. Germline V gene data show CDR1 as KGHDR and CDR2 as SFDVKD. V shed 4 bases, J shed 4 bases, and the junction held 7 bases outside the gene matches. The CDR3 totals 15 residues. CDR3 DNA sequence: TGTGCCACCAGTGAACAGACAGGGGGGAGGTACGAGCAGTACTTC. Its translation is CATSEQTGGRYEQYF.

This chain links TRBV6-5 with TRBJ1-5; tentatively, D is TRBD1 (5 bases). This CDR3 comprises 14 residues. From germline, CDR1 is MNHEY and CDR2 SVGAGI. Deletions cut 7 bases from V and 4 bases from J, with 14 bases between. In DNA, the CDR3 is TGTGCCAGCATAGCTGGCGGGGGAAATCAGCCCCAGCATTTT. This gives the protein CASIAGGGNQPQHF.

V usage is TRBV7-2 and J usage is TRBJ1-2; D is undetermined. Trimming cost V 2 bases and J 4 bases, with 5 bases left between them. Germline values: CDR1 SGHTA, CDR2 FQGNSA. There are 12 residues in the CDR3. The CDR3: CASSLQFYGYTF. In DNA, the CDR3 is TGTGCCAGCAGCTTACAGTTCTATGGCTACACCTTC. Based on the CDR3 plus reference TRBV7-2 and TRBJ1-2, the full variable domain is GAGVSQSPSNKVTEKGKDVELRCDPISGHTALYWYRQSLGQGLEFLIYFQGNSAPDKSGLPSDRFSAERTGGSVSTLTIQRTQQEDSAVYLCASSLQFYGYTFGSGTRLTVV.

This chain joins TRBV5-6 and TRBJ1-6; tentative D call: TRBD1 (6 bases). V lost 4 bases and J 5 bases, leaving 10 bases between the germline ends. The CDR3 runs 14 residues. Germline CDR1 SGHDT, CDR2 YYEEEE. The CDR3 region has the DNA TGTGCCAGCAGCCCGGACAGAAATAATTCACCCCTCCACTTT. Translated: CASSPDRNNSPLHF.

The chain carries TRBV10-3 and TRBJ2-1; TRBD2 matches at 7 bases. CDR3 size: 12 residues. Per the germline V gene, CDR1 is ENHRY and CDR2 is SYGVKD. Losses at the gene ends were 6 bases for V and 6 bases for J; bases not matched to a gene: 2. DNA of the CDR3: TGTGCCATCAGGGGGGGGACCAATGAGCAGTTCTTC. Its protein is CAIRGGTNEQFF.

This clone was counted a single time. The CDR3 reads CASSALAGAYTGELFF. CDR3 sequence (DNA): TGTGCCAGCAGCGCCCTAGCGGGGGCATACACCGGGGAGCTGTTTTTT. The chain combines TRBV9 with TRBJ2-2, with TRBD2 identical over 10 bases. V dropped 3 bases and J dropped 3; count of bases not matched to a gene: 5. Germline assignment: CDR1 SGDLS and CDR2 YYNGEE. This CDR3 is built from 16 residues.

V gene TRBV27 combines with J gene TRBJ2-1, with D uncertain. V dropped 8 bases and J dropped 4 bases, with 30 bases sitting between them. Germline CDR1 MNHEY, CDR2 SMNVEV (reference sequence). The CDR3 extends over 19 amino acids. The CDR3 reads CASSTPTISGTFHYNEQFF. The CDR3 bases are TGTGCCAGCTCGACCCCAACGATCTCGGGTACCTTCCATTACAATGAGCAGTTCTTC.

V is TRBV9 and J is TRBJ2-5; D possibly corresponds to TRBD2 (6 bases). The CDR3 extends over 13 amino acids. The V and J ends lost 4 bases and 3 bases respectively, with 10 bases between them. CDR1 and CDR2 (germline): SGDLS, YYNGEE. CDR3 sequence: CASSLGGEETQYF. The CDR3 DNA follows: TGTGCCAGCAGCCTTGGAGGGGAAGAGACCCAGTACTTC.

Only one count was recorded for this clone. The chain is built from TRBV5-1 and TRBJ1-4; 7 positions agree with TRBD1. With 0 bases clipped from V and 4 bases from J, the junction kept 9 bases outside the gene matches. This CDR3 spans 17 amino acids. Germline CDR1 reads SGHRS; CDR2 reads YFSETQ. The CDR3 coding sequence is TGCGCCAGCAGCTTGGGGGCTACAGGGGTCGGTAATGAAAAACTGTTTTTT. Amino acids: CASSLGATGVGNEKLFF. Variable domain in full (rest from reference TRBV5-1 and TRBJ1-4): KAGVTQTPRYLIKTRGQQVTLSCSPISGHRSVSWYQQTPGQGLQFLFEYFSETQRNKGNFPGRFSGRQFSNSRSEMNVSTLELGDSALYLCASSLGATGVGNEKLFFGSGTQLSVL.

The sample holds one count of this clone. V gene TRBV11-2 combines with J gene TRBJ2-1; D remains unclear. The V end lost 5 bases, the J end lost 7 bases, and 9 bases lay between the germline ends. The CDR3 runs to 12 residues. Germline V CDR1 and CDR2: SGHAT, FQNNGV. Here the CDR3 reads CASSAIENEQFF. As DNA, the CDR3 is TGTGCCAGCAGCGCAATAGAAAATGAGCAGTTCTTC. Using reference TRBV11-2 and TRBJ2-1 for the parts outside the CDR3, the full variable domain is EAGVAQSPRYKIIEKRQSVAFWCNPISGHATLYWYQQILGQGPKLLIQFQNNGVVDDSQLPKDRFSAERLKGVDSTLKIQPAKLEDSAVYLCASSAIENEQFFGPGTRLTVL.

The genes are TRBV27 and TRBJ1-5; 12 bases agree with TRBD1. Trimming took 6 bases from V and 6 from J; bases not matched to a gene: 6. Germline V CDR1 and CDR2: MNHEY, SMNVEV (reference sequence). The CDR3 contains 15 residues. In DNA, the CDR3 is TGTGCCAGCAGCTCTGGGACAGGGGGCAGTCAGCCCCAGCATTTT. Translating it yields CASSSGTGGSQPQHF.

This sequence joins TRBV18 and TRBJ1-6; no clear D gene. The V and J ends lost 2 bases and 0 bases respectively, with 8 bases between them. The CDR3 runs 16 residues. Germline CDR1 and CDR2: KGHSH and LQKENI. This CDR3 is CASSPTGSSYNSPLHF. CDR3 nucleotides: TGTGCCAGCTCACCAACCGGGAGCTCCTATAATTCACCCCTCCACTTT. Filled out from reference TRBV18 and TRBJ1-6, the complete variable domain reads NAGVMQNPRHLVRRRGQEARLRCSPMKGHSHVYWYRQLPEEGLKFMVYLQKENIIDESGMPKERFSAEFPKEGPSILRIQQVVRGDSAAYFCASSPTGSSYNSPLHFGNGTRLTVT.

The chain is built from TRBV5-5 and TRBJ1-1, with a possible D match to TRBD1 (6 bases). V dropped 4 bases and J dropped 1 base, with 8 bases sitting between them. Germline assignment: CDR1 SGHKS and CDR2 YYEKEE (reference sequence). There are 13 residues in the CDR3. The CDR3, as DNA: TGTGCCAGCAGCGTACAGGGGAACACTGAAGCTTTCTTT. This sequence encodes CASSVQGNTEAFF.

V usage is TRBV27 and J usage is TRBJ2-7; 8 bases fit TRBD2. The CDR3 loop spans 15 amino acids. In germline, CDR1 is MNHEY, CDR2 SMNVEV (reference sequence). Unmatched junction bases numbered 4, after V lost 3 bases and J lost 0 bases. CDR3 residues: CASSFGLAGSYEQYF. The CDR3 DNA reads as TGTGCCAGCAGTTTTGGGCTAGCGGGCTCCTACGAGCAGTACTTC.